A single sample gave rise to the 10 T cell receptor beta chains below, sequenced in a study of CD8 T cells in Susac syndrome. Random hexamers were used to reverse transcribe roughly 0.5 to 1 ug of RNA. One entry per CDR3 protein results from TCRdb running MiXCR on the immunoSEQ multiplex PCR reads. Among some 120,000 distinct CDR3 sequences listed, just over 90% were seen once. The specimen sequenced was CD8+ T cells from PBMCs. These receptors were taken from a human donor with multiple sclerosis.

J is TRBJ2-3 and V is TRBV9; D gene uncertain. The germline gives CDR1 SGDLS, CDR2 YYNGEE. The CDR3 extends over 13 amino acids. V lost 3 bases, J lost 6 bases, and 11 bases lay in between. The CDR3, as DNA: TGTGCCAGCAGCGATCAGTCTCGGGATACGCAGTATTTT. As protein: CASSDQSRDTQYF.

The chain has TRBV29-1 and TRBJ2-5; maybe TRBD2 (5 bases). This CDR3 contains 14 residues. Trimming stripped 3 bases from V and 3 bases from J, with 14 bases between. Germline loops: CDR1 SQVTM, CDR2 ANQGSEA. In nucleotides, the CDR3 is TGCAGCGTTGAGCTACTACGGCGGGAAGAGACCCAGTACTTC. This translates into CSVELLRREETQYF.

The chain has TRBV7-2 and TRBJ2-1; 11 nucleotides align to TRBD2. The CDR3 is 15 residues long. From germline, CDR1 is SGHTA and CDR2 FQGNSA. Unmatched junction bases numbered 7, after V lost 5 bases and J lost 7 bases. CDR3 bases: TGTGCCAGCAGCCCGTTAGCGGGGGGGCTGAATGAGCAGTTCTTC. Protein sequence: CASSPLAGGLNEQFF.

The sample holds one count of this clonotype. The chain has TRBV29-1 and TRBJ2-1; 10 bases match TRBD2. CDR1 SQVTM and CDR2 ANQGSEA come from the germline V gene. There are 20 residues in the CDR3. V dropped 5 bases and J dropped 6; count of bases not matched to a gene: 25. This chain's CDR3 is CSVRALRQDSGRFYSNEQFF. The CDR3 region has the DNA TGCAGCGTTAGGGCCCTACGACAGGATAGCGGGAGGTTTTATTCCAATGAGCAGTTCTTC.

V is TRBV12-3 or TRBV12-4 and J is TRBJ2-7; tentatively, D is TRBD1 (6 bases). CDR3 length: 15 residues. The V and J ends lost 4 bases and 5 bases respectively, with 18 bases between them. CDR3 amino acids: CASSSPGQPSHEQYF. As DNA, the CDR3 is TGTGCCAGCAGTTCCCCGGGACAACCATCCCACGAGCAGTACTTC.

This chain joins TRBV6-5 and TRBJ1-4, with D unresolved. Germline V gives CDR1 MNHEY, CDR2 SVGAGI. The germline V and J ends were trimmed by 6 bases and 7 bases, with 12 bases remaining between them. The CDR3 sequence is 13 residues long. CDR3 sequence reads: CASSHTRIEKLFF. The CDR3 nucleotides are TGTGCCAGCAGCCACACCCGAATTGAAAAACTGTTTTTT.

This CDR3 is CASSFREGVEAFF. CDR3 bases: TGTGCCAGTAGCTTTCGGGAGGGGGTCGAAGCTTTCTTT. The rearrangement uses TRBV19 and TRBJ1-1; weak D call: TRBD1 (6 bases). The germline gives CDR1 LNHDA, CDR2 SQIVND (reference sequence). V was cut by 6 bases and J by 8 bases, with 16 bases left in between. There are 13 residues in the CDR3.

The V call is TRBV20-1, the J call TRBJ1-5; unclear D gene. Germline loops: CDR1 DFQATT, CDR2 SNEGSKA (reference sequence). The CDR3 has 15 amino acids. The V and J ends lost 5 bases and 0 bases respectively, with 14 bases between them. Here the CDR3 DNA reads TGCAGTGCTTTACACGTTAAGGCTAGCAATCAGCCCCAGCATTTT. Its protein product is CSALHVKASNQPQHF.

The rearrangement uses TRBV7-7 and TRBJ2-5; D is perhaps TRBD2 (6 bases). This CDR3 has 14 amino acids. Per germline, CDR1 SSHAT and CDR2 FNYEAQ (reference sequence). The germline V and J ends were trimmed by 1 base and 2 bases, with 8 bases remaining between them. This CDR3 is CASSLGRGQETQYF. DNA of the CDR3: TGTGCCAGCAGCTTAGGGAGGGGACAAGAGACCCAGTACTTC.

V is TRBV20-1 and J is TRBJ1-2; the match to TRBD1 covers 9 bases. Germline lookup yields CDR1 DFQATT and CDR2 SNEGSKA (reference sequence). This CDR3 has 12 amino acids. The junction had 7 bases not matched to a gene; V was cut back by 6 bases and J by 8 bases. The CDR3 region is CSAITGGGGYTF. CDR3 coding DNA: TGCAGTGCCATAACAGGGGGCGGGGGCTACACCTTC.